The 2 T cell receptor beta chains reported below all come from one sample, sequenced in a study of PD-L1 blockade in urothelial cancer. Repertoires were generated with immunoSEQ multiplex PCR, while TCRdb's copy carries only in-frame clones and drops some. The sample lists some 15,000 clones, over 75% occurring once. The sequenced sample was PBMCs, obtained around atezolizumab (anti-PD-L1) treatment. The receptor source for this set is a man aged 70 or older with urothelial cancer.

DNA of the CDR3: TGTGCCTGGAGTGTCGTCAACTCTTATAATTCACCCCTCCACTTT. Protein product: CAWSVVNSYNSPLHF. The rearrangement joins TRBV30 to TRBJ1-6, with D unclear. Germline CDR1 is GTSNPN and CDR2 is SVGIG (reference sequence). The V end lost 0 bases, the J end lost 4 bases, and 10 bases lay between the germline ends. There are 15 residues in the CDR3.

CDR3 region: CASSRLAGLTDTQYF. CDR3 nucleotides: TGTGCCAGCAGCCGACTAGCGGGGCTCACAGATACGCAGTATTTT. V and J are TRBV13 and TRBJ2-3; 11 nucleotides line up with TRBD2. This CDR3 has 15 residues. In germline, CDR1 is PRHDT, CDR2 FYEKMQ (reference sequence). V was clipped by 5 bases and J by 2 bases; unmatched bases: 3.